These 6 T cell receptor beta chains originate from one sample sequenced in a study of cytomegalovirus exposure and HLA in healthy donors. Using immunoSEQ multiplex PCR, the repertoire was profiled, and TCRdb retains in-frame clones only, with some absent. This sample has 60,000 to 65,000 clones; 90% to 97% occur once, and the top ten carry more than 0.95%. The specimen was PBMCs. The receptors stem from a woman between 18 and 29 years old in good health and CMV-seronegative.

This chain links TRBV11-2 with TRBJ1-1; TRBD1 is a possible D gene (5 bases). The CDR3 runs 15 residues. The V and J ends lost 6 bases and 0 bases respectively, with 14 bases between them. Germline-derived CDR1 and CDR2 are SGHAT and FQNNGV. CDR3 nucleotides: TGTGCCAGCAGGCTGGGGGGGATCATGAACACTGAAGCTTTCTTT. Its protein product is CASRLGGIMNTEAFF.

The V gene is TRBV23-1, the J gene TRBJ2-3; 8 bases map to TRBD1. TRBV23-1 is labeled an ORF, and its function is uncertain. The CDR3 has 21 amino acids. Trimming removed 0 bases from V and 0 bases from J; junction bases left unmatched: 17. This CDR3 is CASSQSSRTGLWIVSTDTQYF. The CDR3 nucleotides are TGCGCCAGCAGTCAATCCAGCCGGACAGGGTTGTGGATTGTGAGCACAGATACGCAGTATTTT.

The V gene is TRBV6-5, the J gene TRBJ1-1; D gene ambiguous. V gave up 4 bases and J gave up 7 bases, with 13 bases separating them. This CDR3 has 13 amino acids. Germline V gene data show CDR1 as MNHEY and CDR2 as SVGAGI. The DNA for the CDR3 is TGTGCCAGCAGTTCCGAGGGCCGCTTTGAAGCTTTCTTT. Its translation is CASSSEGRFEAFF.

CDR3 DNA sequence: TGTGCCAGCACCATGGAGGGACCCAGCTCTGGGGCCAACGTCCTGACTTTC. Translating gives CASTMEGPSSGANVLTF. The genes are TRBV27 and TRBJ2-6, with a tentative D call TRBD2 (6 bases). This CDR3 contains 17 residues. Trimming took 7 bases from V and 0 from J, leaving 16 bases between them. CDR1 is MNHEY, CDR2 SMNVEV, per germline (reference sequence).

The chain employs TRBV7-2 and TRBJ2-5; D is possibly TRBD2 (6 bases). Trimming cost V 5 bases and J 4 bases, with 11 bases left between them. The length of the CDR3 is 13 residues. Germline values: CDR1 SGHTA, CDR2 FQGNSA. In DNA, the CDR3 is TGTGCCAGCAGCCGCGGGACTGTAGAGACCCAGTACTTC. Translating gives CASSRGTVETQYF.

CDR3 loop: CASSPSGTGELFF. The CDR3 nucleotides read TGTGCCAGCAGCCCTAGCGGTACCGGGGAGCTGTTTTTT. V gene TRBV7-8 combines with J gene TRBJ2-2; TRBD2 agrees at 7 bases. The germline V gene encodes CDR1 SGHVS and CDR2 FQNEAQ. V lost 5 bases to trimming and J lost 5 bases; unmatched junction nucleotides: 2. This CDR3 is 13 amino acids long.